This TCR beta chain is from a study of blood T cell repertoires in COVID-19. Study overall: Italy, Spain and the United States were the sources of the convalescent and acute COVID-19 samples.

Seattle participants joined during active infection and were tracked over time. As handled by the study authors: Estimation of nucleated cell counts relied on the amplification of reference gene primers. TCRdb keeps only in-frame clones here, not all; method: immunoSEQ multiplex PCR. D and trimming were read from the DNA, whereas the V and J calls and clone size are those reported in that table. The repertoire holds 240,000 or so clones, with about four fifths as singletons. There are 16 residues in the CDR3. CDR1 MNHEY and CDR2 SVGAGI come from the germline V gene. Losses at the gene ends were 2 bases for V and 1 base for J; bases not matched to a gene: 4.

Specimen: peripheral blood. The sequence came from a woman aged 80 or over with COVID-19, enrolled during active disease. The V and J genes are TRBV6-5 and TRBJ2-7; 11 nucleotides agree with TRBD1. DNA for the CDR3: TGTGCCAGCAGTTACGTTGGGACAGGGGGTTCCTACGAGCAGTACTTC. It codes for CASSYVGTGGSYEQYF.